A single sample is the source of the 3 T cell receptor delta chains below, sequenced in a study of γδ T cells in repeated Plasmodium falciparum infection. TCRdb reapplied CATT to the multiplex PCR reads. This table holds roughly 86,000 delta-chain clones, 1.4% found once. Vgamma9/Vdelta2+ and Vdelta2-negative gammadelta T cells were flow-sorted from PBMC for bulk sequencing. The sequencing input was gamma-delta T cells from blood. The source of these receptors is a pool of human donors (malaria-infected and uninfected, not separated).

Points on this clone: The protein held in TCRdb is that of a much larger clone and does not match this DNA's translation at residue 17, likely because of a read error; the protein shown is translated from the DNA. Here the V gene is TRDV3, but the J gene went uncalled; TRDD3, the table's D call, lacks a check against the DNA. The CDR3 is made up of 19 amino acids. The germline V gene encodes CDR1 TVYSNPD and CDR2 GDNSRS (reference sequence). The CDR3 sequence: CAFKGPLWGILAYTDKHIF. In nucleotides, the CDR3 is TGTGCCTTTAAAGGTCCTCTTTGGGGGATACTGGCGTACACCGATAAACACATCTTT.

A word on this clone: The TCRdb protein, from a much larger clone, departs from this DNA's translation at residue 10, likely by read error; the protein shown derives from the DNA. The chain recombines TRDV1 with TRDJ1, with D perhaps TRDD3 (5 bases). This CDR3 has 17 amino acids. V lost 0 bases, J lost 4 bases, and 18 bases lay in between. Germline CDR1 reads TSWWSYY; CDR2 reads QGS. The CDR3 region is CALGELGLLEDIDKLIF. The CDR3 DNA sequence: TGTGCTCTTGGGGAACTGGGTTTACTGGAGGACATCGATAAACTCATCTTT.

Points on this clone: TCRdb's listed protein matches a much larger clone and diverges from this DNA's translation at residue 6, likely through a read error; the protein shown comes from the DNA. V usage is TRDV3 and J usage is TRDJ1; 10 nucleotides agree with TRDD3. CDR1 and CDR2 from the germline V gene are TVYSNPD and GDNSRS (reference sequence). The CDR3 length is 19 residues. The CDR3 spells CAFKGLLWGILAYTDKLIF. CDR3 DNA sequence: TGTGCCTTTAAAGGTCTTCTTTGGGGGATACTGGCGTACACCGATAAACTCATCTTC.